Sequencing of this T cell receptor beta chain was carried out in a study of neurological immune-mediated disorders. Germline V lookup: CDR1 ENHRY, CDR2 SYGVKD. The CDR3 has 11 residues. V lost 6 bases and J 7 bases, leaving 7 bases between the germline ends. The count of this clonotype is one. Its specificity is unknown. The authors produced cDNA by 5'RACE using 10-nucleotide random UMIs. From 15-18 subjects, every sequencing run obtained over 160 million TCR-beta sequences. TCRdb reprocessed the 5' RACE reads via MiXCR and lists one record per CDR3 protein. The table includes about 23,000 distinct CDR3 sequences, around an eighth detected once. The study's findings and limits: None of the CDR3 amino acid sequences of expanded clones recurred across subjects, suggesting private repertoires in all groups. The most TCR clonal expansion was seen in HTLV-1-associated myelopathy, whereas the least was seen in multiple sclerosis, below the level in healthy controls.

The V gene is TRBV10-3, the J gene TRBJ2-1, with D hard to call. The sequenced sample was PBMCs. This sequence originates from a woman aged 60-75 years with HTLV-1-associated myelopathy (HAM/TSP). The CDR3 region has the DNA TGTGCCATCAGCTCCGGTAATGAGCAGTTCTTC. It specifies CAISSGNEQFF.